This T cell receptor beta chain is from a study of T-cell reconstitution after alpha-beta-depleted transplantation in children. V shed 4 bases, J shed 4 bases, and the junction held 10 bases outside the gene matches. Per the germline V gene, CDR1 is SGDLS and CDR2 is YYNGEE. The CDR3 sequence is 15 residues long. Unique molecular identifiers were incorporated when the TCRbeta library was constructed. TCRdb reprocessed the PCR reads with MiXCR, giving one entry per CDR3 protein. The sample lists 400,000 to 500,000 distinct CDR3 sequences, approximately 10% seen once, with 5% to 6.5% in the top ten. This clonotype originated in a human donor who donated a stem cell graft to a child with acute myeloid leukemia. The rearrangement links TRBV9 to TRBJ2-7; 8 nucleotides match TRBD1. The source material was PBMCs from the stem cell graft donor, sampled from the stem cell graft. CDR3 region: CASSPTWQGAYEQYF. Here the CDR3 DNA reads TGTGCCAGCAGCCCGACATGGCAGGGGGCTTACGAGCAGTACTTC.